The clone carrying this T cell receptor (beta chain) was seen at least ten times. Its antigen remains unidentified. This entry belongs to a study of CD8 T cells in ankylosing spondylitis. As the method for making TCR beta libraries, quantitative 5'-RACE with molecular barcodes was used. TCRdb fed the 5' RACE reads into MiXCR, producing one record per CDR3 protein. Counted here are hundreds of thousands of distinct CDR3 sequences, over 15% occurring once; the ten biggest clones make up roughly 8%. CDR3 length equals 14 residues. CDR1 and CDR2 (germline): KGHSH, LQKENI. V shed 2 bases and J shed 6 bases, with 13 bases lying between them. Overall study findings and caveats: It was reported that disease-linked clones were significantly enriched in matched ankylosing spondylitis synovial fluid. Earlier studies detected some motif variants in reactive arthritis synovial fluid and blood.

The chain links TRBV18 to TRBJ1-1; tentatively, D is TRBD1 (6 bases). The sequence was collected from a male donor with ankylosing spondylitis or in good health (not recorded which). The sample comprised blood, either unsorted or a sorted T cell fraction (not recorded which). DNA of the CDR3: TGTGCCAGCTCACCAGCGAGGGGGGCCTCTGAAGCTTTCTTT. This gives the protein CASSPARGASEAFF. Full variable domain (remainder filled in from reference TRBV18 and TRBJ1-1): NAGVMQNPRHLVRRRGQEARLRCSPMKGHSHVYWYRQLPEEGLKFMVYLQKENIIDESGMPKERFSAEFPKEGPSILRIQQVVRGDSAAYFCASSPARGASEAFFGQGTRLTVV.